This T cell receptor beta chain was recorded in a study of cytomegalovirus exposure and HLA in healthy donors. Whole-study results and caveats: Most TCR sequences were uncommon, yet certain public TCRs appeared in many donors. Cytomegalovirus association was assigned to some 160 TCR beta chains. TCR beta sequences reportedly predicted most subjects' HLA-A and HLA-B alleles accurately.

A note on this clone: Its cognate antigen is unknown.

Amplification used 60 Vbeta primers and 13 Jbeta primers. Sequenced by immunoSEQ multiplex PCR; TCRdb stores in-frame clones only, minus some. The sample consists of around 140,000 clones, over 70% of them appearing once. Germline-derived CDR1 and CDR2 are SQVTM and ANQGSEA. Trimming stripped 3 bases from V and 6 bases from J, with 14 bases between. The CDR3 contains 13 residues. The sequence came from a young man in good health and CMV-seronegative. Sequencing was performed on PBMCs. The chain has TRBV29-1 and TRBJ1-2; D possibly corresponds to TRBD1 (6 bases). The CDR3 reads CSVERGGRDGYTF. The CDR3 coding sequence is TGCAGCGTTGAGAGAGGGGGGAGGGATGGCTACACCTTC. The variable domain in full, completed from reference TRBV29-1 and TRBJ1-2, reads SAVISQKPSRDICQRGTSLTIQCQVDSQVTMMFWYRQQPGQSLTLIATANQGSEATYESGFVIDKFPISRPNLTFSTLTVSNMSPEDSSIYLCSVERGGRDGYTFGSGTRLTVV.